This TCR beta chain was captured in a study of CD8 T cells in Susac syndrome. Germline trimming cut 6 bases from V and 0 bases from J; bases unmatched to any gene: 5. Germline V CDR1 and CDR2: MDHEN, SYDVKM. This CDR3 contains 16 residues. cDNA came from roughly 0.53 to 1 ug RNA primed by random hexamers. TCRdb re-called the immunoSEQ multiplex PCR reads through MiXCR, storing one row per CDR3 protein. Among 330,000 or so distinct CDR3 sequences listed, 89% were seen once. TEMRA cells were FACS-enriched, unlike CD8+ and CD4+ T cells, which were negatively isolated. This receptor was identified in a human donor with multiple sclerosis. The sample taken for sequencing was CD8+ T cells from PBMCs. The chain employs TRBV28 and TRBJ2-1, with 10 bases fitting TRBD1. The CDR3: CASRMGQGSSYNEQFF. The CDR3 region has the DNA TGTGCCAGCAGAATGGGACAGGGGAGCTCCTACAATGAGCAGTTCTTC.